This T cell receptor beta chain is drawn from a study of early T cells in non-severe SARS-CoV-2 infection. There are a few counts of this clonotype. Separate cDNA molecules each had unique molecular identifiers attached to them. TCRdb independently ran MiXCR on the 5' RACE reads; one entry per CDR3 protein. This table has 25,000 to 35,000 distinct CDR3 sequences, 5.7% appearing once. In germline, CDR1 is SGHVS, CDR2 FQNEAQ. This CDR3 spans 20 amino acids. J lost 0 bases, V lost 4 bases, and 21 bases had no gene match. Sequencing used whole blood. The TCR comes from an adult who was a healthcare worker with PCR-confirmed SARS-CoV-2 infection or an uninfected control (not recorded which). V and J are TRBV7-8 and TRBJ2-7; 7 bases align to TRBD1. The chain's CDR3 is CASSSGGGHLLGTSSYEQYF. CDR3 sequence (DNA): TGTGCCAGCAGCTCAGGGGGTGGACATTTATTAGGCACAAGCTCCTACGAGCAGTACTTC.